The clone carrying this TCR beta chain came up a few times. Its matching antigen is unknown. The sample belongs to a study of T-cell memory formation after mild COVID-19. Study details: TCR clusters largely stayed donor specific. Study-level results: The authors did not confirm SARS-CoV-2 specificity of second-wave clones peaking day 37.

One entry per CDR3 protein results from TCRdb running MiXCR on the 5' RACE reads. The data contain 58,000 or so distinct CDR3 sequences, roughly 25% of them singletons. The CDR3 spans 17 residues. Germline CDR1 reads SGHTA; CDR2 reads FQGNSA. V lost 5 bases to trimming and J lost 0 bases; unmatched junction nucleotides: 9. The receptor comes from a man between 18 and 35 years old who had mild COVID-19 (a few samples of this study predate the infection). Cell type and time point are not known. The sequenced sample was PBMCs or a T cell subset sorted from them (not recorded which). The chain employs TRBV7-2 and TRBJ2-1, with TRBD2 identical over 8 bases. The CDR3 bases are TGTGCCAGCAGCCAGGGGATCGGGGGGGCCTCCTACAATGAGCAGTTCTTC. Residues: CASSQGIGGASYNEQFF.